A selection of T cell receptor beta chains follows, all from one sample in a study of regulatory T cells in long-lasting Graves disease. TCRdb called the multiplex PCR reads again in MiXCR, with one record for every CDR3 protein. The sample has 450,000 to 600,000 distinct CDR3 sequences; 15% to 20% are singletons. This sample was shared with a second study, whose subject was T cells in Graves' hyperthyroidism and ophthalmopathy.

The sample consisted of peripheral blood mononuclear cells (PBMCs), taken at new diagnosis, from a patient treated with antithyroid drugs. The receptors derive from a man aged 40-50 years with Graves disease. CDR3s include the opening cysteine and the closing phenylalanine or tryptophan. Each record gives: clone size, D gene, J gene, V gene, CDR3 protein, CDR3 DNA. D genes are given only for firm matches. The size of a clone is reported for some rows only, either as once, few or many, or as a class for expanded clones.

many TRBD2 TRBJ2-1 TRBV24-1 CATSDLGLAGDEQFF TGTGCCACCAGTGATTTGGGACTAGCGGGAGATGAGCAGTTCTTC
few - TRBJ2-7 TRBV6-9 CASSFSPSYEQYF TGTGCCAGCAGTTTCTCGCCCTCCTACGAGCAGTACTTC
few TRBD2 TRBJ2-1 TRBV11-2 CASSLRLAGSSYNEQFF TGTGCCAGCAGCCTACGACTAGCGGGGTCCTCCTACAATGAGCAGTTCTTC
many - TRBJ1-5 TRBV2 CASSDIGPSNQPQHF TGTGCCAGCAGTGATATCGGCCCAAGCAATCAGCCCCAGCATTTT
many - TRBJ1-2 TRBV7-2 CASSPQGRRDYGYTF TGTGCCAGCAGCCCTCAAGGGAGGCGAGACTATGGCTACACCTTC
- - TRBJ2-1 TRBV12-3/TRBV12-4 CASRPRESVGGWGNEQFF TGTGCCAGCAGGCCCCGGGAAAGCGTAGGCGGCTGGGGCAATGAGCAGTTCTTC
- TRBD2 TRBJ2-2 TRBV24-1 CATSRGGSTGELFF TGTGCCACCAGTAGGGGAGGGAGCACCGGGGAGCTGTTTTTT
- - TRBJ2-1 TRBV28 CASRLSSSYNGQFF TGTGCCAGTAGACTATCCAGCTCCTACAATGGGCAGTTCTTC
- - TRBJ2-6 TRBV28 CASSLSPLQGFPGANVLTF TGTGCCAGCAGTTTATCCCCGCTACAGGGATTTCCGGGGGCCAACGTCCTGACTTTC
many TRBD1 TRBJ2-5 TRBV2 CASSKQGFQETQYF TGTGCCAGCAGTAAACAGGGGTTCCAAGAGACCCAGTACTTC
many - TRBJ2-7 TRBV5-1 CASSLDPSVTYEQYF TGCGCCAGCAGCTTGGACCCTAGCGTTACCTACGAGCAGTACTTC
- TRBD2 TRBJ2-7 TRBV28 CASSLWPGLAGESYEQYF TGTGCCAGCAGTTTATGGCCGGGACTAGCGGGAGAGTCGTACGAGCAGTACTTC
few TRBD2 TRBJ2-5 TRBV14 CASSRVLAGVTTQYF TGTGCCAGCAGCCGAGTACTAGCGGGAGTCACGACCCAGTACTTC
few - TRBJ1-3 TRBV5-1 CASSLDGLENTIYF TGCGCCAGCAGCTTGGATGGATTGGAAAACACCATATATTTT
many TRBD2 TRBJ2-3 TRBV20-1 CSARSVAGASSTDTQYF TGCAGTGCTAGATCGGTAGCGGGAGCCTCTAGCACAGATACGCAGTATTTT
few - TRBJ1-2 TRBV29-1 CSVTGRLNNYGYTF TGCAGCGTTACCGGCAGACTTAATAACTATGGCTACACCTTC
- - TRBJ1-4 TRBV6-1 CASSELDSINEKLFF TGTGCCAGCAGTGAATTGGACAGTATTAATGAAAAACTGTTTTTT
- - TRBJ2-1 TRBV12-3/TRBV12-4 CASSFGARTFF TGTGCCAGCAGTTTCGGGGCCCGGACGTTCTTC
few - TRBJ2-5 TRBV7-9 CASSDIRETQYF TGTGCCAGCAGCGACATCCGAGAGACCCAGTACTTC
many - TRBJ1-5 TRBV7-8 CASSLLRDSSNQPQHF TGTGCCAGCAGCTTACTCCGAGACAGCAGCAATCAGCCCCAGCATTTT
- - TRBJ2-1 TRBV7-2 CASSSRRAFYNEQFF TGTGCCAGCAGCTCGCGCCGGGCGTTCTACAATGAGCAGTTCTTC
- - TRBJ2-7 TRBV27 CASSPPDILSYEQYF TGTGCCAGCAGTCCCCCCGACATTCTCTCCTACGAGCAGTACTTC
many TRBD2 TRBJ2-1 TRBV15 CATSRDLRLAGSNEQFF TGTGCCACCAGCAGAGATTTACGGCTAGCGGGGTCCAATGAGCAGTTCTTC